This paragraph covers one T cell receptor beta chain sequence. Its antigen is currently not known. This may arise from a read error, as a much more abundant clone is one base away. The germline V gene supplies CDR1 SQVTM and CDR2 ANQGSEA. Relative to germline, V is 7 bases shorter and J is 7 bases shorter, with 14 bases between their ends. Its CDR3 holds 11 amino acids, cysteine through phenylalanine. Of all the DNA, just the CDR3 is kept, 33 bases in frame from base 1. The entry originates in a study of neurological immune-mediated disorders (dated by TCRdb to the late 2010s). Regarding the research as a whole: Peripheral blood TCR-beta repertoires from HTLV-I-associated myelopathy (HAM/TSP) patients, multiple sclerosis patients and healthy controls were compared by UMI-based sequencing. Longitudinal samples, technical triplicates and paired sorted CD4+ and CD8+ T-cell subsets, alongside PBMC samples, were included among the 90 to 130 TCR-beta libraries. The cohort comprised 60 to 75 subjects: roughly 14 HAM/TSP patients, around 34 multiple sclerosis patients and about 20 healthy controls.

Blood bank volunteers in Maryland, USA served as the healthy controls. For unsorted PBMC libraries, 2 million PBMCs were used after storage in RNAlater at -80 degrees C until RNA extraction. Peripheral blood was subjected to Ficoll-Hypaque density gradient centrifugation to isolate PBMCs, which were then cryopreserved in liquid nitrogen. cDNA synthesis used template-switch 5'RACE with a primer carrying a 10-nucleotide random unique molecular identifier tagging each TCR transcript. Over 180 million TCR-beta sequences, covering 15-18 subjects, were produced in each sequencing run. The RNeasy kit was used to extract total RNA. TCR-beta VDJ regions were amplified with primers for the TCR constant region and the 5'RACE anchor, using the KAPA Real-time Library Amplification kit. Sample indexes and Illumina adaptors were added in a first PCR, after which library yield was increased in a second PCR. After Ampure bead purification, the roughly 650 bp TCR product was size-selected on a 2% E-gel SizeSelection system. Before pooling, library quality was checked on a Bioanalyzer, concentration was measured with Qubit, and libraries were quantified with the Kapa Library Quantification kit. An Illumina HiSeq 2500 was used to sequence the libraries paired-end at 2 x 150 bp. To increase sequence diversity, about 23-30% phiX was spiked into each library pool. The paper's processing steps were these. The quality-filtered reads were processed with the UMI-based MiGEC pipeline, whose error correction step removed more than 80% of the raw TCR sequences. IMGT germline references were used for aligning VDJ genes, and each clonotype was defined as a unique CDR3 amino acid sequence together with its V-J genes. Clonal expansion, Shannon diversity, and CDR3 relatedness (CalcPairwiseDistances, ClusterSamples) were evaluated with VDJtools, and phylogenetic trees were built with CLCbio workbench. Using coefficient-of-variation modelling across technical triplicates, the study counted a clone as expanded if it had at least 8 unique UMIs. TCRdb cleaned the public reads at Q25 with fastp, built clones with MiXCR and kept in-frame beta chains. Each record represents a unique CDR3 protein, reported with the most common genes and DNA among its rows. The authors' filters were not applied to this entry. This sample holds more than 70,000 distinct CDR3 sequences; about 9.4% were observed only once. More than 1.5% of the sample is held by the ten biggest clonotypes.

On the study overall, not on this receptor specifically: No identical CDR3 amino acid sequences were shared among expanded clones across subjects, suggesting private TCR-beta repertoires in all groups. TCR clonal expansion was highest in HAM/TSP patients and lowest in MS patients, with MS patients falling below even healthy controls.

The receptor was isolated from a man between 40 and 49 years old in good health. Rearrangement joined TRBV29-1 to TRBJ2-7; TRBD2 is a weak D gene call, 5 bases matching. Input material: PBMCs. The encoded CDR3 is CSANSGVEQYF. The DNA is TGCAGCGCAAATTCCGGGGTGGAGCAGTACTTC.